Shown below are 22 T cell receptor beta chains from a single sample sequenced in a study of identifying expanded T cells in peripheral blood. The method was immunoSEQ multiplex PCR; TCRdb's version includes in-frame clones alone and lacks a portion of them. In the table there are under 110,000 clones, around nine tenths of which are singletons. Sample: blood. All receptors derive from a person between 18 and 69 years old in good health.

The chain employs TRBV14 and TRBJ2-7, with unresolved D. The CDR3 runs 15 residues. V lost 0 bases and J 0 bases, leaving 9 bases between the germline ends. Germline CDR1 reads SGHDN; CDR2 reads FVKESK. CDR3 sequence: CASSQESASSYEQYF. CDR3 nucleotide sequence: TGTGCCAGCAGCCAAGAATCGGCGAGCTCCTACGAGCAGTACTTC.

The chain carries TRBV11-2 and TRBJ1-1; 7 bases map to TRBD1. With V trimmed by 6 bases and J by 6 bases, 7 bases remained unmatched. Per the germline V gene, CDR1 is SGHAT and CDR2 is FQNNGV. The CDR3 consists of 13 residues. CDR3 in DNA: TGTGCCAGCAGTCCCAACAGGGGTGCTGAAGCTTTCTTT. Residues: CASSPNRGAEAFF.

This sequence joins TRBV21-1 and TRBJ2-7; the table's D call, TRBD1, was not checked against the DNA. TRBV21-1 is listed as a pseudogene. The CDR3 length is 15 residues. CDR3 protein: CASSKSQGESRKQYF. The CDR3 DNA is TGTGCCAGCAGCAAAAGCCAGGGGGAAAGCAGGAAGCAGTACTTC.

The chain recombines TRBV18 with TRBJ1-1, with 8 bases aligning to TRBD1. J was trimmed by 8 bases and V by 6 bases; bases with no gene match: 5. Germline V CDR1 and CDR2: KGHSH, LQKENI. CDR3 length: 12 residues. CDR3 amino acids: CASSTGGGEAFF. The DNA of the CDR3 is TGTGCCAGCTCCACAGGGGGGGGAGAAGCTTTCTTT.

This clone was counted a single time. In the same sample, other DNA sequences code for this CDR3. The V call is TRBV16, the J call TRBJ1-5, with a tentative D call TRBD1 (6 bases). V lost 0 bases and J 7 bases, leaving 13 bases between the germline ends. CDR3 length equals 15 residues. CDR1 is KGHSY, CDR2 FQNENV, per germline. CDR3 residues: CASSQSRGAGQPQHF. Written as DNA, the CDR3 is TGTGCCAGCAGCCAATCAAGGGGGGCCGGACAGCCCCAGCATTTT.

The chain has TRBV27 and TRBJ2-7; D is perhaps TRBD2 (6 bases). The CDR3 is made up of 15 amino acids. V was shortened by 3 bases and J by 3 bases, with 15 bases between the two germline ends. Germline CDR1 reads MNHEY; CDR2 reads SMNVEV (reference sequence). The CDR3 region has the DNA TGTGCCAGCAGTTTTAGGTACGCCGGGGGCTACGAGCAGTACTTC. Translation: CASSFRYAGGYEQYF.

Remarks on this clone: This specimen includes other DNA sequences encoding the same CDR3. The chain employs TRBV6-5 and TRBJ1-1; 8 nucleotides agree with TRBD1. V lost 6 bases, J lost 4 bases, and 4 bases stayed unmatched. The germline gives CDR1 MNHEY, CDR2 SVGAGI. The CDR3 contains 13 residues. CDR3 amino acids: CASRTGTGTEAFF. The CDR3 DNA is TGTGCCAGCAGGACGGGGACAGGCACTGAAGCTTTCTTT.

At least ten counts were recorded for this clone. The chain recombines TRBV10-3 with TRBJ1-2; maybe TRBD1 (5 bases). The V gene's germline CDR1 is ENHRY and CDR2 SYGVKD. Trimming left V 6 bases short and J 5 bases short, with 13 bases between. CDR3 length equals 13 residues. The CDR3 protein is CAISRDLQYGYTF. The CDR3 DNA sequence: TGTGCCATCAGCAGGGATTTACAGTATGGCTACACCTTC.

V gene TRBV6-6 combines with J gene TRBJ2-7, with TRBD1 matching over 7 bases. The germline V gene encodes CDR1 MNHNY and CDR2 SVGAGI (reference sequence). This CDR3 is built from 14 residues. V shed 4 bases and J 4 bases; nucleotides not matched to a gene: 7. Written as DNA, the CDR3 is TGTGCCAGCAGTTCAGGGGGTTGGGGGTACGAGCAGTACTTC. This encodes CASSSGGWGYEQYF.

The V call is TRBV7-2, the J call TRBJ1-2, with 8 bases identical to TRBD1. Trimming took 5 bases from V and 2 from J; bases not matched to a gene: 7. The CDR3 extends over 15 amino acids. CDR1 and CDR2 from the germline V gene are SGHTA and FQGNSA. The CDR3 is CASSQDRGLNYGYTF. CDR3 nucleotides: TGTGCCAGCAGCCAAGACAGGGGTTTGAACTATGGCTACACCTTC.

The chain has TRBV6-6 and TRBJ2-7; no clear D. Germline V gene sequence: CDR1 MNHNY, CDR2 SVGAGI (reference sequence). The CDR3 loop spans 13 amino acids. The V and J ends lost 7 bases and 0 bases respectively, with 10 bases between them. CDR3 region: CASNSRISYEQYF. In nucleotides, the CDR3 is TGTGCCAGCAATAGTCGGATCTCCTACGAGCAGTACTTC.

The chain is built from TRBV2 and TRBJ2-7; tentatively, D is TRBD1 (5 bases). This CDR3 comprises 14 residues. Between the trimmed V and J ends, which lost 3 bases and 6 bases, there was a span of 15 bases. CDR1 and CDR2 (germline): SNHLY, FYNNEI. This CDR3 is CASSEAGSWGEQYF. DNA of the CDR3: TGTGCCAGCAGTGAGGCAGGGTCCTGGGGCGAGCAGTACTTC. The full variable domain, completed using reference TRBV2 and TRBJ2-7, is EPEVTQTPSHQVTQMGQEVILRCVPISNHLYFYWYRQILGQKVEFLVSFYNNEISEKSEIFDDQFSVERPDGSNFTLKIRSTKLEDSAMYFCASSEAGSWGEQYFGPGTRLTVT.

The DNA for the CDR3 is TGTGCCAGCAGTTACCCAGGGACAGGGGTTTTGTCTGAAGCTTTCTTT. Residues: CASSYPGTGVLSEAFF. The chain recombines TRBV6-6 with TRBJ1-1; the match to TRBD1 covers 10 bases. Unmatched junction bases numbered 9, after V lost 2 bases and J lost 6 bases. The CDR3 extends over 16 amino acids. Per germline, CDR1 MNHNY and CDR2 SVGAGI (reference sequence).

As DNA, the CDR3 is TGTGCCAGCAGCTTAGAACAGGCCCCTTCCTACGAGCAGTACTTC. This sequence encodes CASSLEQAPSYEQYF. The V call is TRBV7-6, the J call TRBJ2-7; possible D gene TRBD1, 5 bases. Trimming left V 1 base short and J 1 base short, with 11 bases between. From germline, CDR1 is SGHVS and CDR2 FNYEAQ. The CDR3 covers 15 residues. The whole variable domain, filled in from reference TRBV7-6 and TRBJ2-7, reads GAGVSQSPRYKVTKRGQDVALRCDPISGHVSLYWYRQALGQGPEFLTYFNYEAQQDKSGLPNDRFSAERPEGSISTLTIQRTEQRDSAMYRCASSLEQAPSYEQYFGPGTRLTVT.

The genes are TRBV30 and TRBJ1-1; a weak D match, TRBD1 (5 bases). The germline gives CDR1 GTSNPN, CDR2 SVGIG (reference sequence). V lost 5 bases and J lost 1, with 14 bases in between. The CDR3 totals 14 residues. The CDR3 DNA reads as TGTGCCTGGCGGGCCGGGACCGAGAACACTGAAGCTTTCTTT. It codes for CAWRAGTENTEAFF.

This chain joins TRBV18 and TRBJ2-1, with 8 bases identical to TRBD2. Trimming took 1 base from V and 5 from J; bases not matched to a gene: 4. Germline loops: CDR1 KGHSH, CDR2 LQKENI. The CDR3 has 15 residues. The CDR3 bases are TGTGCCAGCTCACCACGCGGGGGGACCCACAATGAGCAGTTCTTC. This codes for CASSPRGGTHNEQFF.

CDR3 loop: CASSPTQGALGYGYTF. DNA for the CDR3: TGTGCCAGCTCACCGACCCAGGGGGCGCTTGGCTATGGCTACACCTTC. The rearrangement links TRBV18 to TRBJ1-2, with 8 bases identical to TRBD1. Germline V gene data show CDR1 as KGHSH and CDR2 as LQKENI. Trimming removed 3 bases from V and 4 bases from J; junction bases left unmatched: 10. The CDR3 totals 16 residues.

The chain uses TRBV7-2 and TRBJ1-5; tentatively, D is TRBD1 (5 bases). The CDR3 sequence is 17 residues long. The ends were cut back, 5 bases at V and 6 bases at J, with 23 bases in the middle. Germline V CDR1 and CDR2: SGHTA, FQGNSA. CDR3 DNA sequence: TGTGCCAGCAGCCAGGGTGGGGCAGGCGCCAGCGCTCAGCCCCAGCATTTT. It specifies CASSQGGAGASAQPQHF.

This chain connects TRBV27 to TRBJ2-5; D remains unclear. The V gene lost 3 bases and the J gene lost 2 bases, with 13 bases spanning the gap. The CDR3 has 15 amino acids. Germline V gene lookup returns CDR1 MNHEY and CDR2 SMNVEV (reference sequence). DNA for the CDR3: TGTGCCAGCAGTTTTAAGTCGGCCAATCAAGAGACCCAGTACTTC. Amino acids: CASSFKSANQETQYF.

This chain joins TRBV14 and TRBJ1-6; perhaps TRBD1 as D (6 bases). The CDR3 loop spans 13 amino acids. V lost 4 bases to trimming and J lost 9 bases, with 10 bases between them. Germline values: CDR1 SGHDN, CDR2 FVKESK. Here the CDR3 reads CASSPGQFSPLHF. The DNA for the CDR3 is TGTGCCAGCAGCCCGGGACAATTTTCACCCCTCCACTTT.

The V and J genes are TRBV28 and TRBJ1-1; weak D call: TRBD1 (5 bases). CDR3 length: 15 residues. Germline V lookup: CDR1 MDHEN, CDR2 SYDVKM. Trimming shortened V by 5 bases and J by 4 bases, and 17 bases separated the two germline ends. The CDR3 DNA sequence: TGTGCCAGCAGTACATCTGGCCAGGGAAGCACTGAAGCTTTCTTT. Its protein is CASSTSGQGSTEAFF.

This chain uses TRBV6-6 with TRBJ2-7; possibly TRBD1 for D (6 bases). V was cut by 7 bases and J by 7 bases, with 20 bases left in between. Germline V gene sequence: CDR1 MNHNY, CDR2 SVGAGI (reference sequence). The CDR3 contains 14 residues. The DNA of the CDR3 is TGTGCCAGCAATATGCCCGACAGGCTCGGGGAGCAGTACTTC. It is translated as CASNMPDRLGEQYF.